The 24 T cell receptor beta chains presented below share a single source sample, sequenced in a study of T cell responses to AZD1222 COVID-19 vaccine. The table came from immunoSEQ multiplex PCR; TCRdb's copy has only in-frame clones and leaves some out. The sample carries roughly 76,000 clones, 70% to 90% recorded once. Sequenced material: peripheral blood, taken on day 0 of AZD1222 vaccination. Every receptor here comes from an adult in good health.

This clone was observed a handful of times. The CDR3 spells CASSLWAADQPQHF. As DNA, the CDR3 is TGTGCCAGCAGCTTATGGGCCGCCGATCAGCCCCAGCATTTT. V is TRBV7-2 and J is TRBJ1-5; D unclear. V gave up 2 bases and J gave up 5 bases, with 10 bases separating them. The germline V gene encodes CDR1 SGHTA and CDR2 FQGNSA. This CDR3 spans 14 amino acids. Based on the CDR3 plus reference TRBV7-2 and TRBJ1-5, the full variable domain is GAGVSQSPSNKVTEKGKDVELRCDPISGHTALYWYRQSLGQGLEFLIYFQGNSAPDKSGLPSDRFSAERTGGSVSTLTIQRTQQEDSAVYLCASSLWAADQPQHFGDGTRLSIL.

This sequence joins TRBV9 and TRBJ2-1; D remains unclear. Trimming took off 4 bases at V and 6 bases at J, with 14 bases between the two ends. The germline CDR1 and CDR2 sequences are SGDLS and YYNGEE. The CDR3 is made up of 14 amino acids. CDR3 amino acids: CASSPPPGFNEQFF. CDR3 in DNA: TGTGCCAGCAGCCCCCCCCCGGGTTTCAATGAGCAGTTCTTC.

This sequence joins TRBV28 and TRBJ1-3, with D unclear. The CDR3 has 15 amino acids. CDR1 is MDHEN and CDR2 is SYDVKM in the germline V gene. The ends were cut back, 3 bases at V and 0 bases at J, with 9 bases in the middle. The DNA for the CDR3 is TGTGCCAGCAGTTTTAACGGGCTCTCTGGAAACACCATATATTTT. This sequence encodes CASSFNGLSGNTIYF.

This chain uses TRBV28 with TRBJ2-7; D is perhaps TRBD1 (6 bases). V was shortened by 5 bases and J by 2 bases, with 10 bases between the two germline ends. The CDR3 is 13 amino acids. Germline V lookup: CDR1 MDHEN, CDR2 SYDVKM. CDR3 region: CASSLGQTYEQYF. The CDR3, as DNA: TGTGCCAGCAGTCTAGGACAGACCTACGAGCAGTACTTC. Variable domain in full (rest from reference TRBV28 and TRBJ2-7): DVKVTQSSRYLVKRTGEKVFLECVQDMDHENMFWYRQDPGLGLRLIYFSYDVKMKEKGDIPEGYSVSREKKERFSLILESASTNQTSMYLCASSLGQTYEQYFGPGTRLTVT.

The chain combines TRBV2 with TRBJ1-2; no clear D. Germline V gives CDR1 SNHLY, CDR2 FYNNEI. V was clipped by 6 bases and J by 3 bases, with 8 bases between them. The CDR3 runs to 12 residues. CDR3 in amino acids: CASSPLDYGYTF. CDR3 nucleotide sequence: TGTGCCAGCAGCCCACTTGACTATGGCTACACCTTC.

The chain's CDR3 is CASSHAGGKSSEKLFF. The CDR3 nucleotides are TGTGCCAGCAGCCACGCAGGGGGTAAGAGTTCTGAAAAACTGTTTTTT. The chain uses TRBV7-3 and TRBJ1-4; TRBD1 aligns across 7 bases. CDR1 SGHTA and CDR2 FQGTGA come from the germline V gene. The trim removed 5 bases at V and 7 bases at J, leaving 13 bases unmatched. CDR3 length: 16 amino acids. Full variable domain (rest looked up from reference TRBV7-3 and TRBJ1-4): GAGVSQTPSNKVTEKGKYVELRCDPISGHTALYWYRQSLGQGPEFLIYFQGTGAADDSGLPNDRFFAVRPEGSVSTLKIQRTERGDSAVYLCASSHAGGKSSEKLFFGSGTQLSVL.

The chain is built from TRBV19 and TRBJ1-5; the D is unclear. The V end lost 4 bases, the J end lost 9 bases, and 13 bases lay between the germline ends. This CDR3 is built from 13 residues. Germline CDR1 is LNHDA and CDR2 is SQIVND (reference sequence). The CDR3, as DNA: TGTGCCAGTAGTACCCCCGGACGACGGCCCCAGCATTTT. Translated: CASSTPGRRPQHF.

A single count supports this clone. The chain uses TRBV18 and TRBJ2-7; the D gene is possibly TRBD2 (7 bases). The CDR3 contains 15 residues. V lost 3 bases and J 2 bases, leaving 14 bases between the germline ends. Per germline, CDR1 KGHSH and CDR2 LQKENI. CDR3 in amino acids: CASSPPRGATYEQYF. The CDR3 DNA follows: TGTGCCAGCTCACCGCCCCGGGGGGCAACCTACGAGCAGTACTTC.

The J gene is TRBJ1-6, the V gene TRBV5-1, with D possibly matching TRBD1 (5 bases). Trimming removed 5 bases at V and 6 bases at J, with 21 bases between. The CDR3 has 17 amino acids. CDR1 and CDR2 from the germline V gene are SGHRS and YFSETQ. The chain's CDR3 is CASRIGGLRSLNSPLHF. As DNA, the CDR3 is TGCGCCAGCAGAATTGGGGGATTGAGAAGCCTTAATTCACCCCTCCACTTT.

The chain joins TRBV28 to TRBJ1-2; 9 positions agree with TRBD1. The CDR3 contains 16 residues. Germline V CDR1 and CDR2: MDHEN, SYDVKM. V shed 7 bases, J shed 3 bases, and the junction held 12 bases outside the gene matches. This chain's CDR3 is CASTYRDRDSYYGYTF. The CDR3 DNA follows: TGTGCCAGCACTTACCGGGACAGGGACAGCTACTATGGCTACACCTTC.

This clone was seen a single time. The chain recombines TRBV5-1 with TRBJ1-1, with D possibly TRBD1 on 5 matching bases. The V and J ends lost 7 bases and 1 base respectively, with 11 bases between them. The CDR3 is 13 residues long. CDR1 and CDR2 from the germline V gene are SGHRS and YFSETQ. The CDR3 sequence: CASGDGRNTEAFF. DNA for the CDR3: TGCGCCAGCGGGGACGGGCGGAACACTGAAGCTTTCTTT.

For the CDR3, the DNA is TGTGCCAGCAGTTTATGGGCAGGCAAGGAGGGCTACACCTTC. Encoded protein: CASSLWAGKEGYTF. V usage is TRBV28 and J usage is TRBJ1-2, with unresolved D. Germline CDR1 reads MDHEN; CDR2 reads SYDVKM. This CDR3 has 14 amino acids. Between the trimmed V and J ends, which lost 0 bases and 8 bases, there was a span of 13 bases.

The chain has TRBV19 and TRBJ2-3, with TRBD2 matching over 8 bases. Germline V CDR1 and CDR2: LNHDA, SQIVND (reference sequence). Unmatched junction bases numbered 3, after V lost 1 base and J lost 3 bases. CDR3 length: 15 amino acids. CDR3 residues: CASSIGAGGTDTQYF. The CDR3 DNA reads as TGTGCCAGTAGTATAGGTGCGGGAGGTACAGATACGCAGTATTTT.

CDR3 nucleotide sequence: TGCGCCAGCAGCCAAGAGGTCAGGGGCGGCGGACGGACGTACGAGCAGTACTTC. Its translation: CASSQEVRGGGRTYEQYF. The V call is TRBV4-3, the J call TRBJ2-7; tentative D call: TRBD1 (6 bases). With 0 bases removed from V and 4 bases from J, the gap between germline ends came to 22 bases. Germline assignment: CDR1 LGHNA and CDR2 YSLEER. The CDR3 sequence is 18 residues long.

V usage is TRBV7-9 and J usage is TRBJ2-7, with D tentatively TRBD1 or TRBD2 (5 bases each). Germline loops: CDR1 SEHNR, CDR2 FQNEAQ (reference sequence). Trimming took 5 bases from V and 1 from J, leaving 18 bases between them. The CDR3 is 16 amino acids. CDR3 sequence reads: CASSRRAAEGSYEQYF. The CDR3 DNA follows: TGTGCCAGCAGCAGAAGGGCCGCAGAGGGGTCCTACGAGCAGTACTTC.

V gene TRBV19 combines with J gene TRBJ1-1, with D hard to call. CDR1 LNHDA and CDR2 SQIVND come from the germline V gene (reference sequence). V dropped 7 bases and J dropped 0 bases, with 9 bases sitting between them. The CDR3 has 13 amino acids. Here the CDR3 reads CASNAQMNTEAFF. The CDR3 DNA reads as TGTGCCAGTAATGCACAGATGAACACTGAAGCTTTCTTT.

The V call is TRBV30, the J call TRBJ2-3; 11 nucleotides line up with TRBD2. Germline CDR1 and CDR2: GTSNPN and SVGIG (reference sequence). The V segment lost 7 bases and the J segment 0 bases; nucleotides outside the gene matches: 6. This CDR3 has 15 amino acids. As DNA, the CDR3 is TGTGCCTCCACTAGCGGGAGTGGGAGCACAGATACGCAGTATTTT. Translation: CASTSGSGSTDTQYF. The whole variable domain, remainder taken from reference TRBV30 and TRBJ2-3, is SQTIHQWPATLVQPVGSPLSLECTVEGTSNPNLYWYRQAAGRGLQLLFYSVGIGQISSEVPQNLSASRPQDRQFILSSKKLLLSDSGFYLCASTSGSGSTDTQYFGPGTRLTVL.

This clone was recorded once. The chain carries TRBV10-3 and TRBJ1-5; D remains ambiguous. V lost 3 bases and J lost 0, with 12 bases in between. The CDR3 consists of 16 residues. CDR1 and CDR2 (germline): ENHRY, SYGVKD. The CDR3 region is CAISEGGYYSNQPQHF. The DNA for the CDR3 is TGTGCCATCAGTGAAGGCGGATATTATAGCAATCAGCCCCAGCATTTT.

In this sample, this clone turned up once. The chain is built from TRBV28 and TRBJ1-1, with D unresolved. This CDR3 has 13 amino acids. V was clipped by 4 bases and J by 0 bases, with 6 bases between them. Germline V gene lookup returns CDR1 MDHEN and CDR2 SYDVKM. The CDR3: CASSWYLNTEAFF. The DNA of the CDR3 is TGTGCCAGCAGTTGGTACTTGAACACTGAAGCTTTCTTT.

The V and J genes are TRBV5-1 and TRBJ2-2; a weak D match, TRBD1 (6 bases). CDR1 and CDR2 (germline): SGHRS, YFSETQ. This CDR3 has 17 residues. V dropped 2 bases and J dropped 1 base, with 15 bases sitting between them. The chain's CDR3 is CASSLDSETGNTGELFF. The DNA of the CDR3 is TGCGCCAGCAGCTTAGACTCCGAGACAGGGAACACCGGGGAGCTGTTTTTT.

The chain couples TRBV3-1 (or the pseudogene TRBV3-2) to TRBJ2-7; no definite D call. This CDR3 spans 13 amino acids. Germline CDR1 is LGHDT and CDR2 is YNNKEL (reference sequence). Trimming shortened V by 0 bases and J by 6 bases, and 9 bases separated the two germline ends. This CDR3 reads CASSQDQSGEQYF. Here the CDR3 DNA reads TGTGCCAGCAGCCAAGATCAGTCGGGCGAGCAGTACTTC.

The rearrangement joins TRBV28 to TRBJ2-1; TRBD2 matches 14 bases. V lost 7 bases to trimming and J lost 6 bases; unmatched junction nucleotides: 11. Germline V lookup: CDR1 MDHEN, CDR2 SYDVKM. The CDR3 runs to 17 residues. CDR3: CASIKGGLAGARNEQFF. Here the CDR3 DNA reads TGTGCCAGCATTAAAGGGGGACTAGCGGGAGCGCGCAATGAGCAGTTCTTC.

The chain links TRBV9 to TRBJ2-1, with 7 bases lining up with TRBD1. Germline V gives CDR1 SGDLS, CDR2 YYNGEE. The CDR3 covers 15 residues. Trimming took 2 bases from V and 5 from J; bases not matched to a gene: 7. CDR3 residues: CASSVTGFGNNEQFF. CDR3 nucleotide sequence: TGTGCCAGCAGCGTGACAGGGTTCGGAAACAATGAGCAGTTCTTC.

The chain uses TRBV24-1 and TRBJ2-7; possibly TRBD1 for D (6 bases). The CDR3 loop spans 12 amino acids. Germline CDR1 and CDR2: KGHDR and SFDVKD. Trimming took 6 bases from V and 3 from J, leaving 8 bases between them. The CDR3, as DNA: TGTGCCACCAGTCAGGACAGCTACGAGCAGTACTTC. It is translated as CATSQDSYEQYF.